Below are 12 T cell receptor beta chains sequenced from a single sample in a study of blood T cell repertoires in COVID-19. Sequenced by immunoSEQ multiplex PCR; TCRdb stores in-frame clones only, minus some. Of 210,000 or so clones listed, 84% are singletons. Source material: peripheral blood. These receptors originate from an elderly woman with active or convalescent COVID-19.

This rearrangement joins TRBV2 to TRBJ1-1, with a possible D match to TRBD1 (6 bases). The CDR3 is 13 amino acids. Germline lookup yields CDR1 SNHLY and CDR2 FYNNEI. Trimming removed 2 bases at V and 12 bases at J, with 16 bases between. CDR3 amino acids: CASSEMRAGVTFF. CDR3 bases: TGTGCCAGCAGTGAAATGAGGGCAGGGGTAACTTTCTTT.

The chain has TRBV28 and TRBJ1-4; 7 nucleotides align to TRBD1. Germline V gives CDR1 MDHEN, CDR2 SYDVKM. CDR3 length equals 16 residues. J was trimmed by 4 bases and V by 3 bases; bases with no gene match: 8. The CDR3 is CASSFSDRAGNEKLFF. CDR3 coding DNA: TGTGCCAGCAGTTTCTCAGACAGGGCGGGTAATGAAAAACTGTTTTTT.

The chain employs TRBV6-2 or TRBV6-3 and TRBJ2-3, with TRBD2 matching 11 bases. The length of the CDR3 is 15 residues. Germline CDR1 is MNHEY and CDR2 is SVGEGT. The ends lost 5 bases at V and 1 base at J; junction bases unmatched: 2. The CDR3 loop is CASSRLAGRTDTQYF. The CDR3 DNA sequence: TGTGCCAGCAGTCGACTAGCGGGGCGCACAGATACGCAGTATTTT.

The rearrangement links TRBV18 to TRBJ1-3, with D tentatively TRBD1 (5 bases). Trimming took off 5 bases at V and 0 bases at J, with 11 bases between the two ends. CDR1 and CDR2 from the germline V gene are KGHSH and LQKENI. The CDR3 is made up of 15 amino acids. The DNA for the CDR3 is TGTGCCAGCTCATCTGGGGCGGCCTCTGGAAACACCATATATTTT. It is translated as CASSSGAASGNTIYF.

This clone was observed once. The chain couples TRBV30 to TRBJ2-5, with TRBD2 matching over 10 bases. Losses at the gene ends were 0 bases for V and 5 bases for J; bases not matched to a gene: 15. The CDR3 covers 18 residues. Per germline, CDR1 GTSNPN and CDR2 SVGIG (reference sequence). Here the CDR3 DNA reads TGTGCCTGGAGTGTACTCAGAGCGGGAGGGAGACCGGGGGAGACCCAGTACTTC. It encodes CAWSVLRAGGRPGETQYF.

The chain links TRBV29-1 to TRBJ2-3, with 8 bases fitting TRBD1. Germline assignment: CDR1 SQVTM and CDR2 ANQGSEA. This CDR3 is 13 amino acids long. J lost 5 bases, V lost 4 bases, and 5 bases had no gene match. CDR3 coding DNA: TGCAGCGTTGCCAGGGGGCGAGTAGATACGCAGTATTTT. It translates to CSVARGRVDTQYF.

CDR3 amino acids: CASSRPGGNEAFF. CDR3 nucleotide sequence: TGTGCCAGCAGCAGACCAGGGGGGAATGAAGCTTTCTTT. The J gene is TRBJ1-1, the V gene TRBV5-4; TRBD1 matches 7 bases. The germline V gene has CDR1 SGHNT and CDR2 YYREEE (reference sequence). The CDR3 totals 13 residues. V trimming: 4 bases; J trimming: 7 bases; junction bases outside the gene matches: 7.

The V and J genes are TRBV2 and TRBJ2-3; the match to TRBD2 covers 9 bases. Germline CDR1 reads SNHLY; CDR2 reads FYNNEI. The CDR3 has 16 amino acids. V was clipped by 10 bases and J by 0 bases; unmatched bases: 11. This CDR3 reads CATKRGLAGSTDTQYF. The DNA for the CDR3 is TGTGCCACCAAAAGGGGGCTAGCGGGAAGCACAGATACGCAGTATTTT.

Only one count was recorded for this clone. The rearrangement uses TRBV5-4 and TRBJ2-1, with a tentative D call TRBD2 (6 bases). V was clipped by 0 bases and J by 8 bases, with 21 bases between them. Looked up from germline, CDR1 is SGHNT and CDR2 is YYREEE (reference sequence). The CDR3 is 17 amino acids. In DNA, the CDR3 is TGTGCCAGCAGCTTGGTGGAGGGAGACAAGGGAGAGGATGAGCAGTTCTTC. Protein sequence: CASSLVEGDKGEDEQFF. Supplemented by reference TRBV5-4 and TRBJ2-1, the full variable domain reads ETGVTQSPTHLIKTRGQQVTLRCSSQSGHNTVSWYQQALGQGPQFIFQYYREEENGRGNFPPRFSGLQFPNYSSELNVNALELDDSALYLCASSLVEGDKGEDEQFFGPGTRLTVL.

The chain employs TRBV11-2 and TRBJ1-2, with 9 nucleotides matching TRBD1. Germline V gene lookup returns CDR1 SGHAT and CDR2 FQNNGV. The CDR3 is 14 residues long. Trimming cost V 4 bases and J 4 bases; bases outside gene matches: 4. The CDR3: CASSSGTGTYGYTF. CDR3 nucleotide sequence: TGTGCCAGCAGCTCCGGGACAGGGACCTATGGCTACACCTTC. The full variable domain, with the rest looked up from reference TRBV11-2 and TRBJ1-2, is EAGVAQSPRYKIIEKRQSVAFWCNPISGHATLYWYQQILGQGPKLLIQFQNNGVVDDSQLPKDRFSAERLKGVDSTLKIQPAKLEDSAVYLCASSSGTGTYGYTFGSGTRLTVV.

This clone occurred many times. V usage is TRBV7-6 and J usage is TRBJ1-5; D is unclear. Trimming pared 1 base from V and 1 base from J, leaving 11 bases between. The CDR3 length is 16 residues. Per germline, CDR1 SGHVS and CDR2 FNYEAQ. The CDR3 nucleotides are TGTGCCAGCAGCTTAGAAGCCGTTAGAAGCAATCAGCCCCAGCATTTT. Protein: CASSLEAVRSNQPQHF.

The chain joins TRBV19 to TRBJ2-1; 10 bases map to TRBD2. CDR1 LNHDA and CDR2 SQIVND come from the germline V gene (reference sequence). The CDR3 runs 18 residues. J was trimmed by 10 bases and V by 4 bases; bases with no gene match: 19. The CDR3 DNA follows: TGTGCCAGTAGTACTAGCCTTCCTAGCGGGAGACATGGTGCCGAGCAGTTCTTC. Translated, it gives CASSTSLPSGRHGAEQFF.